These 32 T cell receptor beta chains originate from one sample sequenced in a study of CD8 T cells in ankylosing spondylitis. TCRdb reanalysed the 5' RACE reads using MiXCR and keeps one entry per CDR3 protein. The sample lists under 120,000 distinct CDR3 sequences, around 24% occurring once. Sample: synovial fluid, either unsorted or a sorted T cell fraction (not recorded which). These receptor sequences come from a male donor with ankylosing spondylitis.

This clonotype was seen ten or more times. V usage is TRBV18 and J usage is TRBJ2-1; D might be TRBD2 (5 bases). With 2 bases removed from V and 6 bases from J, the gap between germline ends came to 14 bases. The CDR3 contains 15 residues. CDR1 KGHSH and CDR2 LQKENI come from the germline V gene. The CDR3: CASSPDYLRGNEQFF. The CDR3 region has the DNA TGTGCCAGCTCACCAGACTACCTCCGAGGCAATGAGCAGTTCTTC.

CDR3 region: CASSYDRKETQYF. The CDR3 DNA follows: TGTGCCAGCTCATACGACAGGAAAGAGACCCAGTACTTC. J is TRBJ2-5 and V is TRBV18; the D gene is possibly TRBD1 (6 bases). The CDR3 length is 13 residues. Trimming left V 5 bases short and J 3 bases short, with 10 bases between. Germline values: CDR1 KGHSH, CDR2 LQKENI.

This clonotype was counted between two and nine times. The chain has TRBV5-1 and TRBJ2-5, with D perhaps TRBD1 (6 bases). CDR1 and CDR2 from the germline V gene are SGHRS and YFSETQ. The length of the CDR3 is 15 residues. Trimming took off 7 bases at V and 3 bases at J, with 19 bases between the two ends. CDR3 coding DNA: TGCGCCAGCGGTATGATGGGACAAAGGGAAGAGACCCAGTACTTC. Translation gives CASGMMGQREETQYF. Together with reference TRBV5-1 and TRBJ2-5, the CDR3 gives the full variable domain: KAGVTQTPRYLIKTRGQQVTLSCSPISGHRSVSWYQQTPGQGLQFLFEYFSETQRNKGNFPGRFSGRQFSNSRSEMNVSTLELGDSALYLCASGMMGQREETQYFGPGTRLLVL.

This clonotype appeared a few times. This rearrangement joins TRBV30 to TRBJ1-1; TRBD1 might be the D (5 bases). With 3 bases removed from V and 10 bases from J, the gap between germline ends came to 12 bases. The CDR3 covers 11 residues. Germline V gene data show CDR1 as GTSNPN and CDR2 as SVGIG (reference sequence). This CDR3 reads CAWRAGGRAFF. The DNA of the CDR3 is TGTGCCTGGAGGGCTGGGGGAAGAGCTTTCTTT.

This clonotype came up a few times. V gene TRBV20-1 combines with J gene TRBJ2-1, with 13 bases that match TRBD2. The V gene end was trimmed by 6 bases and the J gene end by 7 bases; junction bases not matched to a gene: 6. Looked up from germline, CDR1 is DFQATT and CDR2 is SNEGSKA (reference sequence). The length of the CDR3 is 14 residues. The CDR3 sequence is CSAPGLAGDNEQFF. In DNA, the CDR3 is TGCAGTGCCCCCGGACTAGCGGGAGATAATGAGCAGTTCTTC.

V and J are TRBV2 and TRBJ2-1, with D perhaps TRBD1 (6 bases). The CDR3 loop spans 16 amino acids. Trimming left V 3 bases short and J 3 bases short, with 15 bases between. Germline CDR1 reads SNHLY; CDR2 reads FYNNEI. CDR3 in amino acids: CASSEQGPLNYNEQFF. CDR3 in DNA: TGTGCCAGCAGTGAGCAGGGGCCACTAAACTACAATGAGCAGTTCTTC.

This clonotype was counted a few times. The rearrangement links TRBV7-2 to TRBJ2-6; D remains unclear. From germline, CDR1 is SGHTA and CDR2 FQGNSA. Trimming took off 7 bases at V and 0 bases at J, with 7 bases between the two ends. The CDR3 contains 14 residues. CDR3 protein: CASTPASGANVLTF. CDR3 in DNA: TGTGCCAGCACCCCAGCCTCTGGGGCCAACGTCCTGACTTTC.

The sample holds many counts of this clonotype. This chain connects TRBV10-3 to TRBJ2-7; the D is unclear. Germline V gene sequence: CDR1 ENHRY, CDR2 SYGVKD. Between the trimmed V and J ends, which lost 8 bases and 2 bases, there was a span of 7 bases. The CDR3 spans 11 residues. CDR3 sequence: CAILVPYEQYV. CDR3 nucleotides: TGTGCCATCCTGGTACCCTACGAGCAGTACGTC.

The V and J genes are TRBV7-7 and TRBJ2-3, with 15 bases identical to TRBD2. Trimming took 5 bases from V and 7 from J; bases not matched to a gene: 4. Germline lookup yields CDR1 SSHAT and CDR2 FNYEAQ (reference sequence). The CDR3 is made up of 15 amino acids. DNA for the CDR3: TGTGCCAGCAGCCTGGGACTAGCGGGAGGAAATACGCAGTATTTT. Its protein product is CASSLGLAGGNTQYF.

The V and J genes are TRBV7-9 and TRBJ2-2; perhaps D is TRBD1 or TRBD2 (5 bases each). Germline values: CDR1 SEHNR, CDR2 FQNEAQ (reference sequence). The CDR3 spans 14 residues. V lost 5 bases and J lost 6, with 13 bases in between. This CDR3 is CASSAEGWSGELFF. For the CDR3, the DNA is TGTGCCAGCAGCGCAGAGGGGTGGTCCGGGGAGCTGTTTTTT.

This clonotype came up many times. The chain couples TRBV10-3 to TRBJ1-5; no clear D gene. From germline, CDR1 is ENHRY and CDR2 SYGVKD. The CDR3 is made up of 13 amino acids. V shed 0 bases and J shed 5 bases, with 5 bases lying between them. CDR3 DNA: TGTGCCATCAGTGAGTCGAAAGATCAGCCCCAGCATTTT. Protein: CAISESKDQPQHF.

The chain couples TRBV5-1 to TRBJ1-2; perhaps TRBD1 as D (5 bases). This CDR3 comprises 13 residues. V dropped 4 bases and J dropped 3 bases, with 10 bases sitting between them. Germline CDR1 SGHRS, CDR2 YFSETQ. The chain's CDR3 is CASSLDTDYGYTF. CDR3 sequence (DNA): TGCGCCAGCAGCCTGGACACCGACTATGGCTACACCTTC.

Here the CDR3 DNA reads TGTGCCAGCAGTGAAACCCCGACAGGGGTTGGCTACACCTTC. Protein: CASSETPTGVGYTF. This chain joins TRBV2 and TRBJ1-2; 8 bases map to TRBD1. Germline CDR1 reads SNHLY; CDR2 reads FYNNEI. There are 14 residues in the CDR3. Trimming at V came to 2 bases and at J to 7 bases, leaving 6 bases not matched to a gene. Full variable domain (rest looked up from reference TRBV2 and TRBJ1-2): EPEVTQTPSHQVTQMGQEVILRCVPISNHLYFYWYRQILGQKVEFLVSFYNNEISEKSEIFDDQFSVERPDGSNFTLKIRSTKLEDSAMYFCASSETPTGVGYTFGSGTRLTVV.

This clonotype was counted between two and nine times. The chain combines TRBV6-1 with TRBJ2-3, with 8 bases aligning to TRBD1. V shed 3 bases, J shed 2 bases, and the junction held 1 base outside the gene matches. Per the germline V gene, CDR1 is MNHNS and CDR2 is SASEGT. The CDR3 contains 14 residues. The chain's CDR3 is CASSDRGHTDTQYF. The CDR3 bases are TGTGCCAGCAGTGACAGGGGGCACACAGATACGCAGTATTTT.

This clonotype was detected only a few times. V and J are TRBV5-5 and TRBJ2-2; 8 nucleotides align to TRBD2. Germline loops: CDR1 SGHKS, CDR2 YYEKEE (reference sequence). V gave up 2 bases and J gave up 2 bases; unmatched junction bases: 8. The CDR3 consists of 17 residues. The CDR3, as DNA: TGTGCCAGCAGCTTTGGTACTAGCGGCAAAAACACCGGGGAGCTGTTTTTT. This codes for CASSFGTSGKNTGELFF.

This clonotype showed up many times. This chain uses TRBV29-1 with TRBJ2-2; D possibly matches TRBD1 or TRBD2 (6 bases each). Per germline, CDR1 SQVTM and CDR2 ANQGSEA. The CDR3 runs 14 residues. Trimming removed 3 bases at V and 6 bases at J, with 14 bases between. CDR3 nucleotide sequence: TGCAGCGTTGAGGGGGGCAAGAGCGCCGGGGAGCTGTTTTTT. Protein: CSVEGGKSAGELFF.

V is TRBV5-1 and J is TRBJ2-5; D possibly corresponds to TRBD2 (6 bases). Per the germline V gene, CDR1 is SGHRS and CDR2 is YFSETQ. Trimming cost V 4 bases and J 5 bases, with 24 bases left between them. The CDR3 covers 17 residues. The CDR3 region has the DNA TGCGCCAGCAGCCCTGGTTCGGGAGCCGGACGGGCCGAGACCCAGTACTTC. This sequence encodes CASSPGSGAGRAETQYF. Supplemented by reference TRBV5-1 and TRBJ2-5, the full variable domain reads KAGVTQTPRYLIKTRGQQVTLSCSPISGHRSVSWYQQTPGQGLQFLFEYFSETQRNKGNFPGRFSGRQFSNSRSEMNVSTLELGDSALYLCASSPGSGAGRAETQYFGPGTRLLVL.

In this sample, this clonotype turned up many times. The CDR3 reads CASSLRGKGTEAFF. CDR3 bases: TGTGCCAGCAGCTTAAGAGGGAAAGGCACTGAAGCTTTCTTT. The V call is TRBV13, the J call TRBJ1-1; D not resolved. CDR3 size: 14 residues. CDR1 and CDR2 (germline): PRHDT, FYEKMQ (reference sequence). The V and J ends lost 2 bases and 4 bases respectively, with 11 bases between them.

DNA for the CDR3: TGTGCCAGCAGTTACGCTGGAGGCCAGTACTTC. Translating it yields CASSYAGGQYF. This chain links TRBV6-6 with TRBJ2-5; TRBD2 is a possible D gene (5 bases). This CDR3 has 11 residues. The V gene lost 2 bases and the J gene lost 10 bases, with 8 bases spanning the gap. Germline V gene data show CDR1 as MNHNY and CDR2 as SVGAGI (reference sequence).

The V and J genes are TRBV20-1 and TRBJ2-3; D ambiguous. The CDR3 consists of 13 residues. V gave up 6 bases and J gave up 1 base, with 11 bases separating them. Germline lookup yields CDR1 DFQATT and CDR2 SNEGSKA (reference sequence). CDR3 region: CSARQSGTDTQYF. Here the CDR3 DNA reads TGCAGTGCCCGGCAGAGCGGCACAGATACGCAGTATTTT.

V and J are TRBV11-2 and TRBJ2-7, with 7 bases matching TRBD2. V lost 3 bases to trimming and J lost 3 bases; unmatched junction nucleotides: 11. This CDR3 has 16 amino acids. CDR1 and CDR2 (germline): SGHAT, FQNNGV. The CDR3 loop reads CASSFSSSGSHYEQYF. CDR3 bases: TGTGCCAGCAGCTTCTCCAGTAGCGGGTCCCACTACGAGCAGTACTTC.

This sequence joins TRBV5-6 and TRBJ1-1, with D perhaps TRBD1 (6 bases). The length of the CDR3 is 15 residues. Germline lookup yields CDR1 SGHDT and CDR2 YYEEEE. Deletions cut 4 bases from V and 6 bases from J, with 19 bases between. CDR3 sequence reads: CASSHWTAFVPEAFF. The CDR3 nucleotides read TGTGCCAGCAGCCATTGGACAGCTTTCGTACCTGAAGCTTTCTTT.

This chain connects TRBV20-1 to TRBJ2-5; D tentatively reads TRBD1 or TRBD2 (5 bases each). Trimming left V 3 bases short and J 5 bases short, with 10 bases between. CDR3 length: 12 amino acids. The germline CDR1 and CDR2 sequences are DFQATT and SNEGSKA (reference sequence). CDR3 bases: TGCAGTGCTAGGTCGGGACCGGAGACCCAGTACTTC. The encoded protein is CSARSGPETQYF.

The J gene is TRBJ2-1, the V gene TRBV5-1; D remains ambiguous. The germline V gene has CDR1 SGHRS and CDR2 YFSETQ. Trimming removed 2 bases from V and 8 bases from J, with 17 bases in between. CDR3 length equals 15 residues. CDR3 in DNA: TGCGCCAGCAGCTTAGGCGGCTACATCCTGGATGAGCAGTTCTTC. It yields the protein CASSLGGYILDEQFF.

This clonotype was counted between two and nine times. The V call is TRBV2, the J call TRBJ2-3; 7 bases are a match to TRBD1. CDR3 length: 14 amino acids. Germline CDR1 is SNHLY and CDR2 is FYNNEI. V was pared by 4 bases and J by 2 bases, with 3 bases of the junction left unmatched. The CDR3 spells CASSATGVTDTQYF. The CDR3, as DNA: TGTGCCAGCAGTGCTACAGGGGTCACAGATACGCAGTATTTT.

This rearrangement joins TRBV27 to TRBJ1-5; 7 bases map to TRBD1. Germline V gene data show CDR1 as MNHEY and CDR2 as SMNVEV (reference sequence). This CDR3 is 15 amino acids long. The V segment lost 2 bases and the J segment 4 bases; nucleotides outside the gene matches: 5. The CDR3 DNA follows: TGTGCCAGCAGTTTAACCCGACAGGGTAATCAGCCCCAGCATTTT. Its translation: CASSLTRQGNQPQHF.

CDR3: CSVGGLPGVRDNEQFF. The CDR3 nucleotides read TGCAGCGTTGGGGGACTCCCGGGGGTTCGGGACAATGAGCAGTTCTTC. V and J are TRBV29-1 and TRBJ2-1; a possible D gene is TRBD2 (6 bases). The CDR3 totals 16 residues. Germline V gene lookup returns CDR1 SQVTM and CDR2 ANQGSEA. Trimming left V 4 bases short and J 5 bases short, with 21 bases between.

This clonotype occurred a few times. The CDR3 region is CASSAGNSGNTIYF. The CDR3 bases are TGTGCCAGTAGTGCGGGGAACTCTGGAAACACCATATATTTT. The chain couples TRBV19 to TRBJ1-3; D unclear. Germline V gives CDR1 LNHDA, CDR2 SQIVND (reference sequence). The CDR3 loop spans 14 amino acids. V lost 5 bases and J lost 0, with 8 bases in between.

Of note for this clonotype: This clone may be a read error of a much larger clone one base away. The rearrangement uses TRBV27 and TRBJ2-1, with D perhaps given as TRBD1 or TRBD2 (5 bases each). There are 15 residues in the CDR3. Per the germline V gene, CDR1 is MNHEY and CDR2 is SMNVEV (reference sequence). The DNA for the CDR3 is TGTGCCAGCAGTATTAGCGTTCCTAGGGGCAATGAGCAGATCTTC. Protein sequence: CASSISVPRGNEQIF.

The chain couples TRBV24-1 to TRBJ1-5, with D possibly being TRBD1 (5 bases). Trimming took 4 bases from V and 4 from J, leaving 10 bases between them. The CDR3 is 14 residues long. CDR1 is KGHDR and CDR2 is SFDVKD in the germline V gene. This CDR3 is CATSDLGGNQPQHF. The CDR3 DNA is TGTGCCACCAGTGACCTGGGGGGGAATCAGCCCCAGCATTTT.

This clonotype was found a few times. The rearrangement links TRBV2 to TRBJ1-5; D not resolved. CDR3 length: 16 residues. The germline V gene encodes CDR1 SNHLY and CDR2 FYNNEI. Between the trimmed V and J ends, which lost 6 bases and 3 bases, there was a span of 18 bases. CDR3 DNA sequence: TGTGCCAGCAGGGTAGACACCTCAAGCCCCAATCAGCCCCAGCATTTT. This codes for CASRVDTSSPNQPQHF.

This chain uses TRBV5-1 with TRBJ2-3; TRBD2 is a possible D gene (5 bases). Germline lookup yields CDR1 SGHRS and CDR2 YFSETQ. V was cut by 0 bases and J by 0 bases, with 11 bases left in between. There are 16 residues in the CDR3. The CDR3 loop is CASSLGWETSTDTQYF. Here the CDR3 DNA reads TGCGCCAGCAGCTTGGGGTGGGAGACTAGCACAGATACGCAGTATTTT.